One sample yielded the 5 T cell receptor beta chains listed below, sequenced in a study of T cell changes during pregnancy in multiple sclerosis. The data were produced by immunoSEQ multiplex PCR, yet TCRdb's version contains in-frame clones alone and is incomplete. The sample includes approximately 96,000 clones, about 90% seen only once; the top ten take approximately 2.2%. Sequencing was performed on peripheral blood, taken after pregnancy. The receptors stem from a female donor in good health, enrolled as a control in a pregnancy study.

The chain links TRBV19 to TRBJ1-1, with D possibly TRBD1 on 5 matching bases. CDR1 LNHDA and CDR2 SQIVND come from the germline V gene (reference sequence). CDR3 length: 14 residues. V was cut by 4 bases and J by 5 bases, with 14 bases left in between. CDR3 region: CASSTLGGRTEAFF. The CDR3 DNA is TGTGCCAGTAGTACCCTCGGGGGACGAACTGAAGCTTTCTTT.

The CDR3 loop is CATTLGVLAKNIQYF. CDR3 in DNA: TGTGCCACCACGTTGGGAGTTCTAGCCAAAAACATTCAGTACTTC. This rearrangement joins TRBV28 to TRBJ2-4; perhaps TRBD2 as D (5 bases). Trimming stripped 10 bases from V and 0 bases from J, with 16 bases between. The CDR3 extends over 15 amino acids. Germline V gene sequence: CDR1 MDHEN, CDR2 SYDVKM.

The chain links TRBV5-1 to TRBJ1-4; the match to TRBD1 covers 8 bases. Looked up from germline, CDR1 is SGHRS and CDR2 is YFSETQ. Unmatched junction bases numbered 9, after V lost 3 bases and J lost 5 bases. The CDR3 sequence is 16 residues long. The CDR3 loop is CASSSPRTGRNEKLFF. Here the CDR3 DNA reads TGCGCCAGCAGCTCCCCGAGGACAGGGAGAAATGAAAAACTGTTTTTT.

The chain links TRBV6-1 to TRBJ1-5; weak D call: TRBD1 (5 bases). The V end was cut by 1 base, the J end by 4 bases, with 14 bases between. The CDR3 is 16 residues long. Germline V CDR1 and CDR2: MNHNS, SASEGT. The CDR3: CASSEVVMDKNQPQHF. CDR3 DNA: TGTGCCAGCAGTGAAGTGGTGATGGACAAGAATCAGCCCCAGCATTTT.

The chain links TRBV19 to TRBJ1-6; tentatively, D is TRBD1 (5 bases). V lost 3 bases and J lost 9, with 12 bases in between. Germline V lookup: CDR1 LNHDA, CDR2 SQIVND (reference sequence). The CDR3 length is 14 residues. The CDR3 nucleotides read TGTGCCAGTAGTATGGGGGGATTCGGTTCACCCCTCCACTTT. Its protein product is CASSMGGFGSPLHF.